This T cell receptor (beta chain) was captured in a study of monozygotic twins with inflammatory bowel disease. Study-wide findings and caveats: Treatment differences in immunosuppression may have added variability to the repertoires of patients.

A word on this clonotype: The antigen remains unidentified.

Each CDR3 protein gets one entry in TCRdb, which reprocessed the 5' RACE reads and gives no DNA. Recorded for this sample: about 450,000 distinct CDR3 sequences. CDR1 and CDR2 (germline): MNHNY, SVGAGI (reference sequence). This CDR3 spans 14 amino acids. The TCR comes from a human donor with ulcerative colitis or Crohn's disease, or a healthy co-twin of an affected twin (not recorded which). The material sequenced was blood. The V and J genes are TRBV6-6 and TRBJ2-2. The CDR3 protein is CASSWTGLTGELFF.